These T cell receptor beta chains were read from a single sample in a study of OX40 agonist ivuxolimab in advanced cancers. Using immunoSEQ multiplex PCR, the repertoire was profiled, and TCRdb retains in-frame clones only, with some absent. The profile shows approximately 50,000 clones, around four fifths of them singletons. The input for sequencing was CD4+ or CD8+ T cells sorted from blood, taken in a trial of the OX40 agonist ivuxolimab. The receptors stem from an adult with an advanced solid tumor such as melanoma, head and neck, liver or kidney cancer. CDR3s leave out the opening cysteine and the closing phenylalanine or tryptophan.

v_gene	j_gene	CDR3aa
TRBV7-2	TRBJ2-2	ASSLLLANTGELF
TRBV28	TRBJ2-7	ASSSGGEVYEQY
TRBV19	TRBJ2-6	ASSIGGGRRANVLT
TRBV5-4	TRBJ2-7	ASSLAGTGSYEQY
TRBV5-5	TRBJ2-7	ASSLQQGALSSYEQY
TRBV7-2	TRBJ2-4	ASSLDGGGIFRAKNIQY
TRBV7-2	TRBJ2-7	ASSQDVGTGFEQY
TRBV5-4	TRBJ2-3	ASSPPRSDTQY
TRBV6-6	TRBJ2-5	ASKPTVLRRETQY
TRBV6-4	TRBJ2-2	ASSGGRDRGTGELF